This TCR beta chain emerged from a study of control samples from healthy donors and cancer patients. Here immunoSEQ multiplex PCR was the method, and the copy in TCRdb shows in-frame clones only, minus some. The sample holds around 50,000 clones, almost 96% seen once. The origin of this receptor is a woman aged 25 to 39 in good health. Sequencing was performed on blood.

CDR3 loop: CASSLDDRDYGYTF. Here the CDR3 DNA reads TGTGCCAGCAGTTTAGACGACAGGGACTATGGCTACACCTTC. The chain links TRBV28 to TRBJ1-2, with TRBD1 matching 7 bases. From germline, CDR1 is MDHEN and CDR2 SYDVKM. J gave up 3 bases and V 2 bases, and 3 bases lay outside the gene matches. The CDR3 is made up of 14 amino acids.